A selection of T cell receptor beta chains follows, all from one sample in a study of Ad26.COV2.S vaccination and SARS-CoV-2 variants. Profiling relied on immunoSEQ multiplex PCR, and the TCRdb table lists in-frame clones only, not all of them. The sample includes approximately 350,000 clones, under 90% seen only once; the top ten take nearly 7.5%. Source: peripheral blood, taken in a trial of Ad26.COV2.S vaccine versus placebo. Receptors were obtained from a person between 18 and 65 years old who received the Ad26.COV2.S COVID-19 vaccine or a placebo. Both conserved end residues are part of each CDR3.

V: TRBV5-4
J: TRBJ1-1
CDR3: CASSLLGRGTEAFF

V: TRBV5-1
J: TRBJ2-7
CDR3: CASSDTLSGEQYF

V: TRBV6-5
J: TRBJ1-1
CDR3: CASSYRRTGVNTEAFF

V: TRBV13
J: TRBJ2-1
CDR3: CASSLVGQAYSNEQFF

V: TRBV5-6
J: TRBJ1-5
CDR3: CASSLGQLDQPQHF

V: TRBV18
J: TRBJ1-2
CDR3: CASSLTTDTFGYTF

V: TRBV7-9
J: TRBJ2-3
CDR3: CASSSPPGTVTDTQYF

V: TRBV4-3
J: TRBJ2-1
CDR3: CASSQMRGAPYNEQFF

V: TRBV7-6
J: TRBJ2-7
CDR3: CASSLGTADYEQYF

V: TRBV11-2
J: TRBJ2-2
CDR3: CASSLGPAGGPGELFF

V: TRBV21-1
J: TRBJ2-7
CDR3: CASSTRDRPGYEQYF

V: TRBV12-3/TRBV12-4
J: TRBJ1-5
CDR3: CASSFLNQPQHF

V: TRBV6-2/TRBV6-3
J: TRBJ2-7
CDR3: CASSQTYEQYF

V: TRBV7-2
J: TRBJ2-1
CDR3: CASSPSPRPEQFF

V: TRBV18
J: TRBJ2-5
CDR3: CASSPPLETQYF

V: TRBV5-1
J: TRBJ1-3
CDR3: CASSLGVGGLDGNTIYF

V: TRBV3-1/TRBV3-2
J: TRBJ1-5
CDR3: CASSHGTYSNQPQHF

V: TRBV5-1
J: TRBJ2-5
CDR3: CASSPIAGDQETQYF

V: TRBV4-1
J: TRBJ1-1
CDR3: CASSQAMDGSEAFF

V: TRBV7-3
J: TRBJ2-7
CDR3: CASSPNRWKGEQYF

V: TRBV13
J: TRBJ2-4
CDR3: CASSFPGDIQYF

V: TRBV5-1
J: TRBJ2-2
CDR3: CASSLARGTGELFF

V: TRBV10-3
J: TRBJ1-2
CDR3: CATDRTKGRPTGYTF